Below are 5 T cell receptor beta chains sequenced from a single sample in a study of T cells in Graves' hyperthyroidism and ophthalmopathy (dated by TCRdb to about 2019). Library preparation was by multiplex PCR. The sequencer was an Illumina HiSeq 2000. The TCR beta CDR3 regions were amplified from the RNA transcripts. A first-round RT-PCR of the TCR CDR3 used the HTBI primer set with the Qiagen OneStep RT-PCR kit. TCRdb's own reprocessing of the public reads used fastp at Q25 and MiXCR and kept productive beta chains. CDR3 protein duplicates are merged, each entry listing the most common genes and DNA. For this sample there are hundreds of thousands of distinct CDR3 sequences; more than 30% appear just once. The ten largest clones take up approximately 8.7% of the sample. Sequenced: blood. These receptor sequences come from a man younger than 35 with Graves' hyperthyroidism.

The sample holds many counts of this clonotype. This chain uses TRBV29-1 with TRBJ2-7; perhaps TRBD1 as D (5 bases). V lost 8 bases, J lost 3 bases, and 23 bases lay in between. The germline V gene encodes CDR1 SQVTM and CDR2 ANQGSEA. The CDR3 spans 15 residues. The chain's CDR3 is CSFTGHGNGNYEQYF. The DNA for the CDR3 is TGCAGCTTCACAGGACACGGAAATGGTAACTACGAGCAGTACTTC.

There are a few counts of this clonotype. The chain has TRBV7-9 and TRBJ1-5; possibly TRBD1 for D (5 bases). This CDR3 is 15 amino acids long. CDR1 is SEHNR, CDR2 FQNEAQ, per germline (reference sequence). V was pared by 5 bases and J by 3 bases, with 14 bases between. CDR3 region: CASSTGTGDNQPQHF. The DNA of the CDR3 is TGTGCCAGCAGCACGGGGACGGGCGACAATCAGCCCCAGCATTTT.

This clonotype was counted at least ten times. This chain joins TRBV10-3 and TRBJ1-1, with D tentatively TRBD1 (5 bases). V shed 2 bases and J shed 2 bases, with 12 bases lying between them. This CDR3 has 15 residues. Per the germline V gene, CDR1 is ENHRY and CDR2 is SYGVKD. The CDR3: CAISEPGRTNTEAFF. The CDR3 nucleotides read TGTGCCATCAGTGAGCCGGGACGTACTAACACTGAAGCTTTCTTT.

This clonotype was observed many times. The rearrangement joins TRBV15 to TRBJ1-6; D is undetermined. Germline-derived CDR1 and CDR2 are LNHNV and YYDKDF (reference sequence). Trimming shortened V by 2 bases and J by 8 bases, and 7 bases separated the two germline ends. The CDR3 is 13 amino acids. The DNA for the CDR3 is TGTGCCACCAGCAGACAACGGTATTCACCCCTCCACTTT. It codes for CATSRQRYSPLHF.

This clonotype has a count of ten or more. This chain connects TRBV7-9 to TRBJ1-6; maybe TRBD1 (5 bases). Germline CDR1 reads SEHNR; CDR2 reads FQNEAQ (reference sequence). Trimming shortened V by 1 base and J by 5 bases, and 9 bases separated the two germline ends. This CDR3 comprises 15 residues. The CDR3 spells CASSLEDSNNSPLHF. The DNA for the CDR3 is TGTGCCAGCAGCTTAGAAGACAGCAATAATTCACCCCTCCACTTT. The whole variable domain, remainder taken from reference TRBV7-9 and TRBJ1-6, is DTGVSQNPRHKITKRGQNVTFRCDPISEHNRLYWYRQTLGQGPEFLTYFQNEAQLEKSRLLSDRFSAERPKGSFSTLEIQRTEQGDSAMYLCASSLEDSNNSPLHFGNGTRLTVT.